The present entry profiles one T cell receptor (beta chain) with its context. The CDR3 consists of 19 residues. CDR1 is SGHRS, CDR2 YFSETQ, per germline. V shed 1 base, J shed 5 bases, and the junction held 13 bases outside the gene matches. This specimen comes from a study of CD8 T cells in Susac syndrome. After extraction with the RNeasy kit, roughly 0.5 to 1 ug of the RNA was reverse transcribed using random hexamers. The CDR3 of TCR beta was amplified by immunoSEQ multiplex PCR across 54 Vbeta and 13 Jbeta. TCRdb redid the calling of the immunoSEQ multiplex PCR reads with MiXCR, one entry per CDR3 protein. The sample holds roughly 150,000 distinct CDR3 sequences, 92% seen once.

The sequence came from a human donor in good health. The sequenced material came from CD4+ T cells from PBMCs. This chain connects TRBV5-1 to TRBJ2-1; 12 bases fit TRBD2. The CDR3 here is CASSLPKLWTSGADNEQFF. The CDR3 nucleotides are TGCGCCAGCAGCTTGCCCAAACTTTGGACTAGCGGGGCGGACAATGAGCAGTTCTTC.